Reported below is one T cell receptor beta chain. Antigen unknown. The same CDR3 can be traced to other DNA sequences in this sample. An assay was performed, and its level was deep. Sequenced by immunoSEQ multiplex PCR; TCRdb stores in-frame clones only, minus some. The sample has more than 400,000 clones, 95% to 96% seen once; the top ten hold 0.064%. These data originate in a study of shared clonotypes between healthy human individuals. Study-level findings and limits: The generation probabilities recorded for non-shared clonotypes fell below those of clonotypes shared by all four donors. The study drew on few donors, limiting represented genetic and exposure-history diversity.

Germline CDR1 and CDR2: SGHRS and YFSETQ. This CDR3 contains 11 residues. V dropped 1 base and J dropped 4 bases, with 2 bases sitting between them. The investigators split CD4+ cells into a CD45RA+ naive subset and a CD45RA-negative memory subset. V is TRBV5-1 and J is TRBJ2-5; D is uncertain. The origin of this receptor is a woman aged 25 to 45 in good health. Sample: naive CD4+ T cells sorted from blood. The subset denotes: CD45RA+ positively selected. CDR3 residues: CASSLRETQYF. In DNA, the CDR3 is TGCGCCAGCAGCTTGCGAGAGACCCAGTACTTC.